The 15 T cell receptor beta chains below come from one sample, sequenced in a study of PD-1 blockade in classical Hodgkin lymphoma. TCRdb's table, derived via immunoSEQ multiplex PCR, lists solely in-frame clones and lacks some. Of around 150,000 clones listed, nearly 80% were seen once; the top ten hold roughly 8.4%. Every single patient, without exception, relapsed after autologous stem cell transplantation, and brentuximab vedotin exposure varied. This specimen consisted of peripheral blood mononuclear cells (PBMCs), obtained before the second cycle of nivolumab. These receptors were taken from a human donor with classical Hodgkin lymphoma.

About this clone: The same CDR3 also results from other DNA sequences found in this sample. The J gene is TRBJ2-7, the V gene TRBV6-5; 10 nucleotides line up with TRBD1. V lost 5 bases and J lost 2; bases outside the gene matches: 3. Germline V gene data show CDR1 as MNHEY and CDR2 as SVGAGI. The CDR3 is 14 amino acids. CDR3 region: CASSRTGGPYEQYF. The CDR3 DNA reads as TGTGCCAGCAGTCGGACAGGGGGGCCCTACGAGCAGTACTTC.

V gene TRBV4-2 combines with J gene TRBJ2-5, with 10 positions matching TRBD2. The CDR3 is made up of 16 amino acids. Germline values: CDR1 LGHNA, CDR2 YNFKEQ. Germline trimming cut 1 base from V and 5 bases from J; bases unmatched to any gene: 7. CDR3 in amino acids: CASSQAKGTSAETQYF. The CDR3 nucleotides read TGTGCCAGCAGCCAAGCTAAAGGGACTAGCGCCGAGACCCAGTACTTC.

CDR3 coding DNA: TGTGCCAGCAGTACCCACGGGGGGGGGAGGACTGGAAACACCATATATTTT. Its protein product is CASSTHGGGRTGNTIYF. The gene calls are TRBV28 and TRBJ1-3; perhaps TRBD1 as D (5 bases). The CDR3 is 17 amino acids. V lost 5 bases to trimming and J lost 2 bases, with 19 bases between them. Germline V gene data show CDR1 as MDHEN and CDR2 as SYDVKM.

V and J are TRBV4-2 and TRBJ2-7; perhaps TRBD2 as D (5 bases). CDR1 and CDR2 from the germline V gene are LGHNA and YNFKEQ. Trimming left V 5 bases short and J 1 base short, with 15 bases between. This CDR3 comprises 15 residues. CDR3 DNA: TGTGCCAGCAGCTTGGCAGGAGGCGGGTCCTACGAGCAGTACTTC. The encoded protein is CASSLAGGGSYEQYF.

This clone was observed a handful of times. Within the sample, other DNA sequences also encode this same CDR3. The chain joins TRBV6-5 to TRBJ1-2, with TRBD1 as a possible D gene (5 bases). Germline CDR1 MNHEY, CDR2 SVGAGI. The CDR3 sequence is 13 residues long. The V and J ends lost 2 bases and 5 bases respectively, with 9 bases between them. The CDR3 region has the DNA TGTGCCAGCAGTTACGGGGGACCTTATGGCTACACCTTC. Translation gives CASSYGGPYGYTF.

The chain couples TRBV4-1 to TRBJ1-1; D gene unclear. Trimming cost V 2 bases and J 6 bases, with 13 bases left between them. This CDR3 comprises 14 residues. The germline V gene encodes CDR1 MGHRA and CDR2 YSYEKL. In DNA form, the CDR3 reads TGCGCCAGCAGCCAACCTCTAAGAGGCTCTGAAGCTTTCTTT. Protein product: CASSQPLRGSEAFF.

The table lists this clone with a few counts. V gene TRBV4-2 combines with J gene TRBJ2-1, with D possibly matching TRBD1 (6 bases). Trimming stripped 5 bases from V and 0 bases from J, with 11 bases between. Germline values: CDR1 LGHNA, CDR2 YNFKEQ. This CDR3 region has 15 residues. DNA for the CDR3: TGTGCCAGCAGCTTAGGGGGAATCTCCTACAATGAGCAGTTCTTC. It specifies CASSLGGISYNEQFF.

The CDR3 loop is CAPPRQGPLSPLRACEQYF. The CDR3, as DNA: TGTGCCCCTCCACGACAGGGCCCATTGAGTCCCTTAAGGGCTTGCGAGCAGTACTTC. This chain connects TRBV28 to TRBJ2-7; 7 bases align to TRBD1. This CDR3 has 19 residues. Germline CDR1 and CDR2: MDHEN and SYDVKM. Germline trimming cut 11 bases from V and 6 bases from J; bases unmatched to any gene: 31.

The rearrangement uses TRBV28 and TRBJ1-4; D gene unclear. Germline assignment: CDR1 MDHEN and CDR2 SYDVKM. Trimming took 3 bases from V and 8 from J, leaving 19 bases between them. The CDR3 consists of 16 residues. Here the CDR3 reads CASSFTDWAGREKLFF. As DNA, the CDR3 is TGTGCCAGCAGTTTTACAGATTGGGCGGGTAGAGAAAAACTGTTTTTT.

The V and J genes are TRBV10-3 and TRBJ2-1; D is perhaps TRBD2 (6 bases). The CDR3 spans 12 residues. The germline gives CDR1 ENHRY, CDR2 SYGVKD. Trimming removed 11 bases from V and 8 bases from J, with 16 bases in between. CDR3 coding DNA: TGTGCCGCCCTCGGGGGAGAGGATGAGCAGTTCTTC. Translation: CAALGGEDEQFF.

The rearrangement uses TRBV6-5 and TRBJ2-1; a weak D match, TRBD1 (5 bases). The CDR3 consists of 15 residues. The germline CDR1 and CDR2 sequences are MNHEY and SVGAGI. The ends were cut back, 6 bases at V and 4 bases at J, with 16 bases in the middle. The CDR3 DNA reads TGTGCCAGCAGAAAGGGGCCAGGGTCGTACAATGAGCAGTTCTTC. It codes for CASRKGPGSYNEQFF.

The table lists this clone with a few counts. The chain uses TRBV18 and TRBJ2-7, with 7 bases identical to TRBD1. Germline V lookup: CDR1 KGHSH, CDR2 LQKENI. This CDR3 contains 13 residues. V trimming: 3 bases; J trimming: 6 bases; junction bases outside the gene matches: 5. The CDR3 DNA reads as TGTGCCAGCTCACCCGGAGGACAGGTCGAGCAGTACTTC. Translated: CASSPGGQVEQYF.

This chain links TRBV6-6 with TRBJ1-5; D ambiguous. Germline CDR1 and CDR2: MNHNY and SVGAGI (reference sequence). Trimming took 0 bases from V and 4 from J, leaving 7 bases between them. This CDR3 has 14 residues. Written as DNA, the CDR3 is TGTGCCAGCAGTTACTCGGCGGGGAATCAGCCCCAGCATTTT. It codes for CASSYSAGNQPQHF.

In this sample, this clone turned up many times. This sequence joins TRBV7-2 and TRBJ2-7, with 7 bases matching TRBD1. This CDR3 contains 14 residues. V lost 4 bases to trimming and J lost 4 bases; unmatched junction nucleotides: 7. Germline CDR1 reads SGHTA; CDR2 reads FQGNSA. CDR3 sequence (DNA): TGTGCCAGCAGCTGGACCGGGACAGAGTACGAGCAGTACTTC. Protein: CASSWTGTEYEQYF.

The table lists this clone with many counts. DNA for the CDR3: TGTGCCAGCAGCCGAGGGACTAGCGGATACAATGAGCAGTTCTTC. It translates to CASSRGTSGYNEQFF. The chain is built from TRBV7-2 and TRBJ2-1; 11 nucleotides agree with TRBD2. Per germline, CDR1 SGHTA and CDR2 FQGNSA. V lost 5 bases and J lost 4; bases outside the gene matches: 4. There are 15 residues in the CDR3.